This passage covers 4 T cell receptor beta chains from one sample sequenced in a study of blood T cells in healthy people across ages. Combining a sample-barcoded 5' primer with a J-beta primer mix, a second PCR ran for roughly 7 to 12 cycles. TCRdb re-analysed the 5' RACE reads in MiXCR, keeping a single row per CDR3 protein. Among about 1.4 million distinct CDR3 sequences listed, approximately 60% were seen once. Sequenced material: blood. These receptors were taken from a young man in good health.

The chain recombines TRBV11-2 with TRBJ2-4, with D possibly TRBD2 on 6 matching bases. The DNA end is more similar to TRBJ2-7, so the J call may be wrong. This CDR3 has 14 amino acids. The germline gives CDR1 SGHAT, CDR2 FQNNGV. The chain's CDR3 is CASSSIADTYEQYF. Here the CDR3 DNA reads TGTGCCAGCAGCTCAATAGCGGATACCTACGAGCAGTACTTC.

V gene TRBV7-2 combines with J gene TRBJ1-2; perhaps TRBD1 as D (5 bases). V gave up 6 bases and J gave up 4 bases, with 12 bases separating them. The CDR3 extends over 13 amino acids. Looked up from germline, CDR1 is SGHTA and CDR2 is FQGNSA. The CDR3 coding sequence is TGTGCCAGCAGGCCTACAGGAGTCTATGGCTACACCTTC. Amino acid sequence: CASRPTGVYGYTF.

The gene calls are TRBV12-3 or TRBV12-4 and TRBJ2-4; D perhaps matches TRBD1 (5 bases). This CDR3 has 13 amino acids. Trimming cost V 3 bases and J 5 bases, with 8 bases left between them. CDR3: CASSFQGENIQYF. The CDR3 nucleotides are TGTGCCAGCAGTTTTCAGGGTGAAAACATTCAGTACTTC.

This sequence joins TRBV6-5 and TRBJ2-5; the match to TRBD1 covers 7 bases. Near its end, the DNA agrees better with TRBJ2-7, so the J call may be wrong. This CDR3 is 17 amino acids long. CDR1 is MNHEY, CDR2 SVGAGI, per germline. Written as DNA, the CDR3 is TGTGCCAGCAGTTACTCGAAAAGGGGGCAGGGGCCCTCCGAGCAGTACTTC. It is translated as CASSYSKRGQGPSEQYF.